One sample yielded the 23 T cell receptor beta chains listed below, sequenced in a study of lymphopenia after photon versus proton radiotherapy (dated by TCRdb to about 2019). The library relied on the immunoSEQ multiplex PCR assay. The immuneACCESS repertoire file appears here via TCRdb, limited to in-frame rearrangements. These files lack a portion of the clones; in checked studies, under half of the deficit traces to unresolved V genes, and the cause of the others is not known. This sample holds more than 70,000 clones; around 80% were observed only once. Over 1.2% of the sample rests with the top ten. The material was peripheral blood, obtained from a patient treated with proton-based radiotherapy. These receptors all come from a man aged 60-69 years with pancreatic cancer.

This sequence joins TRBV5-6 and TRBJ2-7; 10 bases align to TRBD1. The CDR3 sequence is 17 residues long. Trimming took 4 bases from V and 4 from J; bases not matched to a gene: 14. Germline V gene lookup returns CDR1 SGHDT and CDR2 YYEEEE. The CDR3 spells CASSLGQGYATGYEQYF. The DNA for the CDR3 is TGTGCCAGCAGCCTGGGACAGGGGTACGCCACGGGGTACGAGCAGTACTTC.

J is TRBJ1-2 and V is TRBV15, with D tentatively TRBD1 (6 bases). CDR1 and CDR2 from the germline V gene are LNHNV and YYDKDF (reference sequence). V lost 4 bases and J 2 bases, leaving 17 bases between the germline ends. The CDR3 length is 16 residues. This CDR3 is CATSTTTRTVNYGYTF. CDR3 nucleotides: TGTGCCACCAGCACCACGACCAGGACAGTCAACTATGGCTACACCTTC.

This chain links TRBV2 with TRBJ1-3, with no clear D. The CDR3 totals 14 residues. Germline values: CDR1 SNHLY, CDR2 FYNNEI. V lost 7 bases, J lost 0 bases, and 10 bases lay in between. This CDR3 reads CASKWANSGNTIYF. CDR3 bases: TGTGCCAGCAAGTGGGCGAACTCTGGAAACACCATATATTTT.

The chain combines TRBV2 with TRBJ1-2; D gene uncertain. Trimming took 5 bases from V and 7 from J, leaving 11 bases between them. This CDR3 region has 12 residues. Germline CDR1 reads SNHLY; CDR2 reads FYNNEI. In DNA, the CDR3 is TGTGCCAGCAGTAGACATCTTCCTGGCTACACCTTC. This encodes CASSRHLPGYTF.

This chain links TRBV28 with TRBJ2-2; either TRBD1 or TRBD2 may supply D (5 bases each). CDR1 is MDHEN, CDR2 SYDVKM, per germline. V gave up 6 bases and J gave up 8 bases, with 22 bases separating them. The CDR3 extends over 16 amino acids. The CDR3 DNA follows: TGTGCCAGCAGCTTGGGGATTCGTGGGGGAACTGGGGAGCTGTTTTTT. Its translation is CASSLGIRGGTGELFF.

Only a few counts were recorded for this clone. This chain links TRBV19 with TRBJ2-7, with 8 bases lining up with TRBD2. Looked up from germline, CDR1 is LNHDA and CDR2 is SQIVND (reference sequence). The CDR3 totals 16 residues. J gave up 2 bases and V 5 bases, and 11 bases lay outside the gene matches. This CDR3 is CASSARTSGRTYEQYF. The DNA of the CDR3 is TGTGCCAGTAGTGCCCGAACTAGCGGTAGAACCTACGAGCAGTACTTC.

This chain joins TRBV10-3 and TRBJ2-3; D is ambiguous. Trimming took off 3 bases at V and 4 bases at J, with 11 bases between the two ends. CDR1 and CDR2 from the germline V gene are ENHRY and SYGVKD. This CDR3 has 14 residues. The CDR3 spells CAISDSDLPDTQYF. The CDR3 coding sequence is TGTGCCATCAGTGACTCCGACCTGCCAGATACGCAGTATTTT.

This chain links TRBV6-5 with TRBJ1-1; D remains unclear. The CDR3 loop spans 15 amino acids. The germline V gene encodes CDR1 MNHEY and CDR2 SVGAGI. V gave up 6 bases and J gave up 11 bases, with 25 bases separating them. The CDR3 sequence: CASSLVGGSPSQAFF. The CDR3 DNA is TGTGCCAGCAGCCTAGTGGGAGGGTCCCCTTCTCAGGCTTTCTTT.

In its sample, this clone was seen a few times. CDR3 residues: CASSFHGGGRDEQFF. CDR3 nucleotide sequence: TGTGCCAGCAGCTTCCACGGCGGGGGGCGCGATGAGCAGTTCTTC. The chain couples TRBV7-9 to TRBJ2-1; 8 nucleotides line up with TRBD2. CDR1 and CDR2 from the germline V gene are SEHNR and FQNEAQ (reference sequence). The trim removed 3 bases at V and 8 bases at J, leaving 9 bases unmatched. The CDR3 loop spans 15 amino acids.

The rearrangement uses TRBV6-1 and TRBJ1-5; 8 nucleotides line up with TRBD1. Germline V gene data show CDR1 as MNHNS and CDR2 as SASEGT. The J segment lost 0 bases and the V segment lost 6 bases, leaving 1 base of the junction unmatched. The CDR3 length is 14 residues. The CDR3 DNA reads as TGTGCCAGCAGAGACAGGGGTAGCAATCAGCCCCAGCATTTT. It is translated as CASRDRGSNQPQHF.

The chain joins TRBV27 to TRBJ2-7; 12 nucleotides align to TRBD1. With V trimmed by 6 bases and J by 7 bases, 7 bases remained unmatched. Germline CDR1 reads MNHEY; CDR2 reads SMNVEV (reference sequence). The CDR3 has 14 amino acids. CDR3 loop: CASRNGTGGHEQYF. CDR3 DNA sequence: TGTGCCAGCAGGAACGGGACAGGGGGCCATGAGCAGTACTTC.

The rearrangement joins TRBV28 to TRBJ1-1, with 7 bases identical to TRBD1. Germline V gives CDR1 MDHEN, CDR2 SYDVKM. This CDR3 region has 11 residues. V gave up 9 bases and J gave up 11 bases; unmatched junction bases: 9. The CDR3, as DNA: TGTGCCAGAAAACAGGGGTTTTCGGCTTTCTTT. Amino acid sequence: CARKQGFSAFF.

This clone was detected only once. This CDR3 is CASNLWGLAGAETQYF. The CDR3 DNA is TGCGCCAGCAATCTGTGGGGACTAGCGGGAGCAGAGACCCAGTACTTC. V usage is TRBV5-1 and J usage is TRBJ2-5, with 14 positions matching TRBD2. Germline V gene data show CDR1 as SGHRS and CDR2 as YFSETQ. This CDR3 contains 16 residues. With 6 bases clipped from V and 4 bases from J, the junction kept 8 bases outside the gene matches.

This clone turned up a few times. A junction end diverges from the germline sequence, so it may reflect a read error. The chain joins TRBV7-7 to TRBJ1-5; D gene uncertain. There are 16 residues in the CDR3. Germline-derived CDR1 and CDR2 are SSHAT and FNYEAQ (reference sequence). The CDR3 sequence is CASSLNEWRCNQPQHF. The DNA of the CDR3 is TGTGCTAGCAGCTTAAATGAGTGGAGGTGCAATCAGCCCCAGCATTTT.

The chain uses TRBV5-1 and TRBJ2-3; a possible D gene is TRBD1 (6 bases). The CDR3 loop spans 15 amino acids. Germline values: CDR1 SGHRS, CDR2 YFSETQ. V lost 6 bases to trimming and J lost 6 bases, with 20 bases between them. The CDR3 protein is CASTRGDTGLDTQYF. DNA for the CDR3: TGCGCCAGCACCCGAGGGGACACGGGTTTGGATACGCAGTATTTT.

CDR3 protein: CAWNPGPLAPGANVLTF. In DNA, the CDR3 is TGTGCCTGGAACCCGGGACCCTTGGCTCCTGGGGCCAACGTCCTGACTTTC. The chain recombines TRBV30 with TRBJ2-6, with D perhaps TRBD1 or TRBD2 (5 bases each). V was trimmed by 4 bases and J by 2 bases, leaving 18 bases between them. The CDR3 spans 17 residues. Looked up from germline, CDR1 is GTSNPN and CDR2 is SVGIG (reference sequence).

The chain recombines TRBV7-2 with TRBJ1-5; D gene ambiguous. V was trimmed by 4 bases and J by 4 bases, leaving 11 bases between them. CDR1 is SGHTA and CDR2 is FQGNSA in the germline V gene. CDR3 length: 14 residues. The CDR3 here is CASSWRQSNQPQHF. For the CDR3, the DNA is TGTGCCAGCAGCTGGCGGCAGTCGAATCAGCCCCAGCATTTT. The full variable domain, in which reference TRBV7-2 and TRBJ1-5 provide the parts outside the CDR3, is GAGVSQSPSNKVTEKGKDVELRCDPISGHTALYWYRQSLGQGLEFLIYFQGNSAPDKSGLPSDRFSAERTGGSVSTLTIQRTQQEDSAVYLCASSWRQSNQPQHFGDGTRLSIL.

The rearrangement joins TRBV18 to TRBJ1-3, with D unresolved. CDR3 length: 15 residues. Trimming left V 1 base short and J 0 bases short, with 7 bases between. Germline assignment: CDR1 KGHSH and CDR2 LQKENI. The CDR3 here is CASSPQAASGNTIYF. DNA of the CDR3: TGTGCCAGCTCACCACAGGCAGCCTCTGGAAACACCATATATTTT.

This chain links TRBV10-3 with TRBJ1-1; weak D call: TRBD1 (6 bases). Germline V gives CDR1 ENHRY, CDR2 SYGVKD. This CDR3 is 14 amino acids long. V lost 0 bases and J lost 4, with 9 bases in between. The CDR3: CAISESGGGTEAFF. In nucleotides, the CDR3 is TGTGCCATCAGTGAGTCTGGGGGCGGCACTGAAGCTTTCTTT.

In its sample, this clone was seen a few times. This chain uses TRBV19 with TRBJ2-7, with 12 bases aligning to TRBD2. V shed 5 bases and J 5 bases; nucleotides not matched to a gene: 4. Germline values: CDR1 LNHDA, CDR2 SQIVND (reference sequence). The CDR3 loop spans 14 amino acids. CDR3 residues: CASSFLAGGNEQYF. The CDR3 region has the DNA TGTGCCAGTAGTTTCCTAGCGGGAGGGAACGAGCAGTACTTC. Full variable domain (remainder filled in from reference TRBV19 and TRBJ2-7): DGGITQSPKYLFRKEGQNVTLSCEQNLNHDAMYWYRQDPGQGLRLIYYSQIVNDFQKGDIAEGYSVSREKKESFPLTVTSAQKNPTAFYLCASSFLAGGNEQYFGPGTRLTVT.

J is TRBJ1-2 and V is TRBV7-9; D gene unclear. Germline V gene sequence: CDR1 SEHNR, CDR2 FQNEAQ (reference sequence). V gave up 5 bases and J gave up 7 bases, with 8 bases separating them. This CDR3 comprises 11 residues. CDR3 in amino acids: CASSQGPGYTF. The CDR3 region has the DNA TGTGCCAGCAGCCAAGGCCCTGGCTACACCTTC.

This chain connects TRBV30 to TRBJ2-3; D ambiguous. V lost 4 bases and J 6 bases, leaving 11 bases between the germline ends. The CDR3 runs to 12 residues. Germline V CDR1 and CDR2: GTSNPN, SVGIG (reference sequence). This CDR3 reads CAWKRDADTQYF. For the CDR3, the DNA is TGTGCCTGGAAACGTGATGCGGATACGCAGTATTTT. Together with reference TRBV30 and TRBJ2-3, the CDR3 gives the full variable domain: SQTIHQWPATLVQPVGSPLSLECTVEGTSNPNLYWYRQAAGRGLQLLFYSVGIGQISSEVPQNLSASRPQDRQFILSSKKLLLSDSGFYLCAWKRDADTQYFGPGTRLTVL.

The chain couples TRBV30 to TRBJ1-2, with TRBD1 matching over 8 bases. This CDR3 has 14 residues. The ends lost 6 bases at V and 8 bases at J; junction bases unmatched: 14. Germline assignment: CDR1 GTSNPN and CDR2 SVGIG (reference sequence). The CDR3 here is CACTADRDLLGYTF. CDR3 sequence (DNA): TGTGCCTGCACCGCGGACAGGGACCTTTTAGGCTACACCTTC.